These 27 T cell receptor beta chains originate from one sample sequenced in a study of CD8 T cells in ankylosing spondylitis. TCRdb analysed the 5' RACE reads with MiXCR anew, one entry per CDR3 protein. The profile shows 85,000 to 100,000 distinct CDR3 sequences, roughly 8.3% of them singletons. Sequences were obtained from blood, either unsorted or a sorted T cell fraction (not recorded which). The source is a male donor with ankylosing spondylitis or in good health (not recorded which).

This clonotype has at least ten counts. The chain employs TRBV12-3 or TRBV12-4 and TRBJ1-5; the D is unclear. The CDR3 totals 13 residues. V was trimmed by 4 bases and J by 7 bases, leaving 11 bases between them. CDR3 sequence (DNA): TGTGCCAGCAGTTCTGGTTTACGGCAGCCCCAGCATTTT. This codes for CASSSGLRQPQHF.

This clonotype has a count of ten or more. The chain employs TRBV7-6 and TRBJ2-2, with unresolved D. Trimming left V 2 bases short and J 0 bases short, with 10 bases between. Germline CDR1 is SGHVS and CDR2 is FNYEAQ. The CDR3 has 16 amino acids. The CDR3 sequence is CASSLNGRANTGELFF. The CDR3 region has the DNA TGTGCCAGCAGCTTAAATGGGCGAGCGAACACCGGGGAGCTGTTTTTT.

CDR3 protein: CASSLPDRVHTQYF. Written as DNA, the CDR3 is TGTGCCAGCAGTTTACCAGACAGGGTACATACGCAGTATTTT. The V and J genes are TRBV27 and TRBJ2-3; 7 nucleotides align to TRBD1. The germline V gene has CDR1 MNHEY and CDR2 SMNVEV (reference sequence). This CDR3 region has 14 residues. With 2 bases clipped from V and 7 bases from J, the junction kept 6 bases outside the gene matches.

This clonotype appeared many times. This chain connects TRBV29-1 to TRBJ2-3, with TRBD2 matching over 9 bases. Trimming took 5 bases from V and 2 from J; bases not matched to a gene: 5. CDR3 length: 14 residues. From germline, CDR1 is SQVTM and CDR2 ANQGSEA. In DNA form, the CDR3 reads TGCAGCGTTTTTGAGCGGGGGGCCACAGATACGCAGTATTTT. As protein: CSVFERGATDTQYF.

This clonotype occurred many times. The chain employs TRBV7-2 and TRBJ2-5; no clear D. V lost 2 bases, J lost 5 bases, and 12 bases lay in between. Germline assignment: CDR1 SGHTA and CDR2 FQGNSA. CDR3 length: 14 amino acids. The CDR3 sequence is CASSLSRSDETQYF. The CDR3 nucleotides read TGTGCCAGCAGCTTATCCCGGAGTGACGAGACCCAGTACTTC.

The sample holds many counts of this clonotype. The gene calls are TRBV7-9 and TRBJ1-5, with 12 bases fitting TRBD1. Germline loops: CDR1 SEHNR, CDR2 FQNEAQ (reference sequence). CDR3 size: 14 residues. The V gene end was trimmed by 6 bases and the J gene end by 11 bases; junction bases not matched to a gene: 8. CDR3 nucleotide sequence: TGTGCCAGCAGTTCCGGGACAGGGGGCGAGGCCCAGCATTTT. Translating it yields CASSSGTGGEAQHF.

This chain joins TRBV19 and TRBJ1-1; TRBD1 matches at 7 bases. This CDR3 spans 13 amino acids. Germline assignment: CDR1 LNHDA and CDR2 SQIVND (reference sequence). V lost 9 bases to trimming and J lost 0 bases; unmatched junction nucleotides: 4. The chain's CDR3 is CASTGQLNTEAFF. The CDR3 nucleotides are TGTGCCAGCACGGGACAGCTGAACACTGAAGCTTTCTTT.

This clonotype was counted only a few times. The CDR3 region is CASSEAAGEGNQPQHF. CDR3 bases: TGTGCCAGCAGTGAAGCGGCAGGGGAGGGAAATCAGCCCCAGCATTTT. The V call is TRBV6-1, the J call TRBJ1-5; a possible D gene is TRBD1 (6 bases). The V gene's germline CDR1 is MNHNS and CDR2 SASEGT. The length of the CDR3 is 16 residues. The V and J ends lost 0 bases and 4 bases respectively, with 13 bases between them.

This clonotype was observed at least ten times. V usage is TRBV6-1 and J usage is TRBJ2-2, with unresolved D. The length of the CDR3 is 15 residues. Germline V gives CDR1 MNHNS, CDR2 SASEGT. V was cut by 6 bases and J by 6 bases, with 17 bases left in between. For the CDR3, the DNA is TGTGCCAGCAGCACACGGGTTTTAGGGTCCGGGGAGCTGTTTTTT. The encoded protein is CASSTRVLGSGELFF.

The rearrangement joins TRBV12-3 or TRBV12-4 to TRBJ2-2, with 8 bases identical to TRBD2. V gave up 6 bases and J gave up 5 bases; unmatched junction bases: 5. The CDR3 is 14 residues long. The CDR3 DNA is TGTGCCAGCAGCCTTGGCGGGGGGACCGGGGAGCTGTTTTTT. It yields the protein CASSLGGGTGELFF.

This clonotype was counted at least ten times. The genes are TRBV12-3 or TRBV12-4 and TRBJ2-5; D is possibly TRBD1 (6 bases). The CDR3 length is 14 residues. Trimming cost V 6 bases and J 3 bases, with 14 bases left between them. DNA of the CDR3: TGTGCCAGCAGGCCAACAGGGCCGAAAGAGACCCAGTACTTC. As protein: CASRPTGPKETQYF.

The table lists this clonotype with many counts. This chain joins TRBV20-1 and TRBJ2-7; D remains ambiguous. This CDR3 spans 11 amino acids. The V gene's germline CDR1 is DFQATT and CDR2 SNEGSKA (reference sequence). V was shortened by 3 bases and J by 5 bases, with 8 bases between the two germline ends. The CDR3 here is CSASAWDEQYF. As DNA, the CDR3 is TGCAGTGCTAGTGCCTGGGACGAGCAGTACTTC.

This clonotype was observed many times. Germline is not matched at one junction end, which may reflect a read error. The rearrangement uses TRBV5-6 and TRBJ2-7, with 10 bases lining up with TRBD2. Germline CDR1 and CDR2: SGHDT and YYEEEE. This CDR3 region has 13 residues. The CDR3 nucleotides are TGTGCCAGCAGCTTGACTAGCGGGGACGAGCAGCACTTC. Amino acid sequence: CASSLTSGDEQHF. The variable domain in full, completed from reference TRBV5-6 and TRBJ2-7, reads DAGVTQSPTHLIKTRGQQVTLRCSPKSGHDTVSWYQQALGQGPQFIFQYYEEEERQRGNFPDRFSGHQFPNYSSELNVNALLLGDSALYLCASSLTSGDEQHFGPGTRLTVT.

This clonotype was detected ten times or more. The rearrangement uses TRBV20-1 and TRBJ2-2, with TRBD1 matching 8 bases. Germline lookup yields CDR1 DFQATT and CDR2 SNEGSKA (reference sequence). The J segment lost 0 bases and the V segment lost 5 bases, leaving 5 bases of the junction unmatched. The CDR3 has 15 residues. The CDR3 DNA reads TGCAGTGCTTGGAAGGACAGGGCGAACACCGGGGAGCTGTTTTTT. It encodes CSAWKDRANTGELFF.

This clonotype was seen ten or more times. This rearrangement joins TRBV4-3 to TRBJ2-5, with 8 nucleotides matching TRBD1. With V trimmed by 5 bases and J by 2 bases, 4 bases remained unmatched. Germline values: CDR1 LGHNA, CDR2 YSLEER. There are 14 residues in the CDR3. CDR3 in amino acids: CASSEWTGQETQYF. The DNA for the CDR3 is TGCGCCAGCAGCGAATGGACAGGGCAAGAGACCCAGTACTTC.

The chain is built from TRBV7-6 and TRBJ2-2; TRBD2 might be the D (6 bases). Germline V gives CDR1 SGHVS, CDR2 FNYEAQ. CDR3 length: 16 amino acids. V lost 2 bases and J lost 1, with 11 bases in between. This CDR3 is CASSLPWRGNTGELFF. For the CDR3, the DNA is TGTGCCAGCAGCTTACCCTGGAGGGGGAACACCGGGGAGCTGTTTTTT.

Many counts were recorded for this clonotype. V and J are TRBV20-1 and TRBJ2-5, with D possibly matching TRBD2 (5 bases). Per the germline V gene, CDR1 is DFQATT and CDR2 is SNEGSKA (reference sequence). The V and J ends lost 1 base and 5 bases respectively, with 17 bases between them. This CDR3 spans 15 amino acids. The DNA for the CDR3 is TGCAGTGCTAGAGGGAGGTTACAACCCCTGGAGACCCAGTACTTC. It specifies CSARGRLQPLETQYF.

There are many counts of this clonotype. This sequence joins TRBV12-3 or TRBV12-4 and TRBJ2-7; 7 nucleotides line up with TRBD1. Trimming took 2 bases from V and 5 from J; bases not matched to a gene: 0. There are 12 residues in the CDR3. The CDR3 DNA follows: TGTGCCAGCAGTTTAACAGGGGACGAGCAGTACTTC. This codes for CASSLTGDEQYF.

There are many counts of this clonotype. The V call is TRBV6-1, the J call TRBJ1-5; D is unresolved. Trimming took off 6 bases at V and 6 bases at J, with 15 bases between the two ends. The germline CDR1 and CDR2 sequences are MNHNS and SASEGT. The length of the CDR3 is 14 residues. CDR3 DNA sequence: TGTGCCAGCAGAACAACGTGGGTGGGTCAGCCCCAGCATTTT. Its translation is CASRTTWVGQPQHF.

This clonotype has ten or more counts. CDR3 bases: TGTGCCAGCAGTTACCCCCGCCCAGCAGGGCTGACGAAATCCACTGAAGCTTTCTTT. It codes for CASSYPRPAGLTKSTEAFF. The rearrangement links TRBV6-5 to TRBJ1-1, with D tentatively TRBD1 (5 bases). The V end lost 2 bases, the J end lost 4 bases, and 26 bases lay between the germline ends. The CDR3 loop spans 19 amino acids. The V gene's germline CDR1 is MNHEY and CDR2 SVGAGI.

This clonotype was picked up a small number of times. The chain joins TRBV5-4 to TRBJ2-3; D call uncertain. Germline-derived CDR1 and CDR2 are SGHNT and YYREEE (reference sequence). The CDR3 contains 14 residues. V gave up 2 bases and J gave up 2 bases, with 9 bases separating them. The CDR3 reads CASSFDSLTDTQYF. CDR3 DNA: TGTGCCAGCAGCTTCGACTCGCTCACAGATACGCAGTATTTT.

The chain couples TRBV7-2 to TRBJ1-2; D gene unclear. The CDR3 spans 13 residues. Per germline, CDR1 SGHTA and CDR2 FQGNSA. V lost 3 bases, J lost 4 bases, and 9 bases lay in between. CDR3 sequence (DNA): TGTGCCAGCAGCTTCGATTTATTCTATGGCTACACCTTC. Translated, it gives CASSFDLFYGYTF.

In its sample, this clonotype was seen many times. V and J are TRBV27 and TRBJ1-4; possibly TRBD1 for D (5 bases). Per the germline V gene, CDR1 is MNHEY and CDR2 is SMNVEV (reference sequence). The CDR3 consists of 16 residues. The V and J ends lost 5 bases and 7 bases respectively, with 20 bases between them. The CDR3 DNA reads TGTGCCAGCAGTCCCCTCCCGCGGTGGGGGGGTGAAAAACTGTTTTTT. Translated: CASSPLPRWGGEKLFF.

Only a few counts were recorded for this clonotype. The V call is TRBV14, the J call TRBJ1-2; D unclear. V dropped 5 bases and J dropped 4 bases, with 8 bases sitting between them. This CDR3 comprises 12 residues. CDR1 and CDR2 (germline): SGHDN, FVKESK. This CDR3 is CASSALGYGYTF. In DNA, the CDR3 is TGTGCCAGCAGCGCTCTAGGCTATGGCTACACCTTC. Full variable domain (remainder filled in from reference TRBV14 and TRBJ1-2): EAGVTQFPSHSVIEKGQTVTLRCDPISGHDNLYWYRRVMGKEIKFLLHFVKESKQDESGMPNNRFLAERTGGTYSTLKVQPAELEDSGVYFCASSALGYGYTFGSGTRLTVV.

At least ten counts were recorded for this clonotype. The rearrangement joins TRBV7-3 to TRBJ2-2; 8 nucleotides match TRBD1. The J segment lost 3 bases and the V segment lost 5 bases, leaving 5 bases of the junction unmatched. The CDR3 is 15 amino acids. Germline CDR1 and CDR2: SGHTA and FQGTGA. CDR3 in amino acids: CASSPRGPDTGELFF. CDR3 nucleotides: TGTGCCAGCAGCCCCAGGGGGCCCGACACCGGGGAGCTGTTTTTT.

This clonotype came up many times. The chain combines TRBV28 with TRBJ2-1, with D possibly being TRBD1 (6 bases). From germline, CDR1 is MDHEN and CDR2 SYDVKM. The CDR3 totals 14 residues. V was trimmed by 5 bases and J by 7 bases, leaving 15 bases between them. CDR3 sequence: CASSPSKTGNEQFF. CDR3 nucleotides: TGTGCCAGCAGTCCATCAAAAACAGGGAATGAGCAGTTCTTC.

This clonotype was detected many times. The rearrangement uses TRBV7-8 and TRBJ2-1, with D tentatively TRBD1 (5 bases). The CDR3 spans 13 residues. Trimming took off 1 base at V and 6 bases at J, with 7 bases between the two ends. Germline V CDR1 and CDR2: SGHVS, FQNEAQ. CDR3 bases: TGTGCCAGCAGCTTAGAAAGGGGCAATGAGCAGTTCTTC. This codes for CASSLERGNEQFF.